The 6 T cell receptor beta chains below all came from one sample that was sequenced in a study of blood T cell repertoires in COVID-19. The repertoire was sequenced with immunoSEQ multiplex PCR; TCRdb's copy has only in-frame clones and lacks some. This sample has nearly 250,000 clones, with around 89% found just once. Sequenced input: PBMCs or T cells enriched from blood (not recorded which). These receptors all come from a man aged 45-65 years who had been exposed to COVID-19.

V and J are TRBV19 and TRBJ2-1, with 7 bases that match TRBD2. The CDR3 runs 16 residues. Germline V gene data show CDR1 as LNHDA and CDR2 as SQIVND (reference sequence). V gave up 3 bases and J gave up 4 bases; unmatched junction bases: 9. CDR3 sequence reads: CASSIGLADTYNEQFF. DNA for the CDR3: TGTGCCAGTAGTATCGGGCTAGCGGATACTTACAATGAGCAGTTCTTC.

V usage is TRBV28 and J usage is TRBJ1-2; 8 positions match TRBD1. The CDR3 spans 14 residues. The V and J ends lost 4 bases and 7 bases, in that order; junction bases with no gene match: 8. Germline V gene lookup returns CDR1 MDHEN and CDR2 SYDVKM. The CDR3 sequence is CASSYRTGRSGYTF. The DNA for the CDR3 is TGTGCCAGCAGTTACAGGACAGGGAGGTCTGGCTACACCTTC.

The chain joins TRBV2 to TRBJ1-6, with D uncertain. Trimming stripped 3 bases from V and 11 bases from J, with 11 bases between. Germline V gene lookup returns CDR1 SNHLY and CDR2 FYNNEI. The CDR3 runs 13 residues. The CDR3 DNA follows: TGTGCCAGCAGTGATGGCCGTTATACACCCCTCCACTTT. Translation gives CASSDGRYTPLHF. Based on the CDR3 plus reference TRBV2 and TRBJ1-6, the full variable domain is EPEVTQTPSHQVTQMGQEVILRCVPISNHLYFYWYRQILGQKVEFLVSFYNNEISEKSEIFDDQFSVERPDGSNFTLKIRSTKLEDSAMYFCASSDGRYTPLHFGNGTRLTVT.

The chain links TRBV6-5 to TRBJ2-5; tentatively, D is TRBD2 (5 bases). CDR3 length: 15 amino acids. Germline V gives CDR1 MNHEY, CDR2 SVGAGI. V was pared by 4 bases and J by 5 bases, with 17 bases between. Here the CDR3 reads CASSLAGKGWETQYF. CDR3 nucleotide sequence: TGTGCCAGCAGTTTAGCCGGGAAAGGATGGGAGACCCAGTACTTC.

The chain carries TRBV29-1 and TRBJ1-1; 8 bases line up with TRBD1. The germline V gene has CDR1 SQVTM and CDR2 ANQGSEA. V gave up 3 bases and J gave up 7 bases; unmatched junction bases: 10. The CDR3 length is 14 residues. The CDR3 protein is CSVDFLRTGIEAFF. The CDR3 nucleotides are TGCAGCGTTGACTTTTTGAGGACAGGGATTGAAGCTTTCTTT.

The gene calls are TRBV11-2 and TRBJ1-1; D unclear. The germline V gene has CDR1 SGHAT and CDR2 FQNNGV. The CDR3 runs to 15 residues. V was cut by 0 bases and J by 4 bases, with 12 bases left in between. The CDR3 loop reads CASSLDALGGTEAFF. The CDR3 nucleotides are TGTGCCAGCAGCTTAGACGCGCTCGGCGGCACTGAAGCTTTCTTT. Looking up the rest from reference TRBV11-2 and TRBJ1-1 gives the full variable domain: EAGVAQSPRYKIIEKRQSVAFWCNPISGHATLYWYQQILGQGPKLLIQFQNNGVVDDSQLPKDRFSAERLKGVDSTLKIQPAKLEDSAVYLCASSLDALGGTEAFFGQGTRLTVV.